This T cell receptor (beta chain) comes out of a study of CD8 T cells in Susac syndrome. Controls matched for age and sex were healthy donors. TEMRA cells were FACS-enriched, with CD8+ and CD4+ T cells isolated negatively. RNA totalling about 0.5 to 1 ug underwent reverse transcription with random hexamers. An immunoSEQ multiplex PCR generated amplified TCR beta CDR3 products spanning 54 Vbeta and 13 Jbeta. TCRdb itself ran the immunoSEQ multiplex PCR reads through MiXCR, one entry per CDR3 protein. The sample records 150,000 to 200,000 distinct CDR3 sequences, approximately 93% being singletons. V lost 1 base and J 5 bases, leaving 3 bases between the germline ends. CDR3 length: 11 amino acids. Germline CDR1 reads SNHLY; CDR2 reads FYNNEI. This clonotype was seen only once.

The V call is TRBV2, the J call TRBJ2-7; no firm D call. This TCR was sampled from a human donor in good health. The sequencing input was CD4+ T cells from PBMCs. The CDR3: CASSEDHEQYF. The CDR3 region has the DNA TGTGCCAGCAGTGAAGACCACGAGCAGTACTTC. The variable domain in full, completed from reference TRBV2 and TRBJ2-7, reads EPEVTQTPSHQVTQMGQEVILRCVPISNHLYFYWYRQILGQKVEFLVSFYNNEISEKSEIFDDQFSVERPDGSNFTLKIRSTKLEDSAMYFCASSEDHEQYFGPGTRLTVT.